The T cell receptor beta chain under discussion was sequenced for a study of blood T cells in healthy people across ages. The second PCR ran roughly 6 to 11 cycles with a sample-barcoded 5' primer and J-beta primers. TCRdb ran MiXCR on the 5' RACE reads and lists one entry per CDR3 protein. The table lists 450,000 to 700,000 distinct CDR3 sequences, 27% of them singletons. V lost 0 bases to trimming and J lost 6 bases, with 11 bases between them. Per the germline V gene, CDR1 is DFQATT and CDR2 is SNEGSKA (reference sequence). The CDR3 length is 13 residues. Note on this clonotype: The antigen is not known.

Study-wide results and caveats: A greater number of naive CD4+ cells and higher diversity distinguished long-lived donors from aged donors. PBMCs that were unsorted prevented a conclusive naive versus antigen-experienced comparison. The diversity estimates, figures obtained from one million T cells, were considered underestimates.

The clonotype originates from a woman in her 70s in good health. Input material: blood. The rearrangement joins TRBV20-1 to TRBJ1-2, with D tentatively TRBD1 (5 bases). The CDR3 region has the DNA TGCAGTGCTAGAGAGCGGTTGGGGGATGGCTACACCTTC. Translated: CSARERLGDGYTF.